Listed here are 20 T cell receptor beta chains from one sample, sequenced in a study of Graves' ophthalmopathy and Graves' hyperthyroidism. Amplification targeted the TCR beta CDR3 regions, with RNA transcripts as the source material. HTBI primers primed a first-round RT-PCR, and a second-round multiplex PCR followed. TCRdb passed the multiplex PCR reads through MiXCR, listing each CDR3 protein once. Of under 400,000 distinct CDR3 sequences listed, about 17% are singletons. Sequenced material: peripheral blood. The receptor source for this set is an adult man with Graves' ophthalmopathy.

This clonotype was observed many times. CDR3 bases: TGCGCCAGCAGCCCCGGGGGAGCCATCCCCCTCCAAGAGACCCAGTACTTC. Its protein product is CASSPGGAIPLQETQYF. V gene TRBV4-1 combines with J gene TRBJ2-5; tentative D call: TRBD2 (6 bases). CDR1 and CDR2 (germline): MGHRA, YSYEKL. Trimming took 4 bases from V and 1 from J, leaving 19 bases between them. The CDR3 extends over 17 amino acids.

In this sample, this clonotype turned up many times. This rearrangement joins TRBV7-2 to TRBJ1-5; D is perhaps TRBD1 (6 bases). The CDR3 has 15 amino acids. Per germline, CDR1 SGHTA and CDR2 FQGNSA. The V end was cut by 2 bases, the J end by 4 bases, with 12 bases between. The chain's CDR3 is CASSLTGFTNQPQHF. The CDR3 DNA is TGTGCCAGCAGCTTAACAGGGTTTACGAATCAGCCCCAGCATTTT.

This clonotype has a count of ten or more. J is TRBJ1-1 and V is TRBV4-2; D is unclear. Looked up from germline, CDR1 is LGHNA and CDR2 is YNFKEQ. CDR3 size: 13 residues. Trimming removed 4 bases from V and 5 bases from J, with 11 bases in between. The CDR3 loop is CASSPHTGTEAFF. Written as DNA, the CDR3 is TGTGCCAGCAGCCCTCATACCGGGACTGAAGCTTTCTTT.

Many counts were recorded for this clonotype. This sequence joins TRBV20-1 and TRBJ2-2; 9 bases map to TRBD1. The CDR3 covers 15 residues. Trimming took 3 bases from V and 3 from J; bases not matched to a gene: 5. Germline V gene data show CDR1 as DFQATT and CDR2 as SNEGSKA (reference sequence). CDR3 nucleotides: TGCAGTGCTAGTCCCTGGACAGGGGACACCGGGGAGCTGTTTTTT. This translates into CSASPWTGDTGELFF.

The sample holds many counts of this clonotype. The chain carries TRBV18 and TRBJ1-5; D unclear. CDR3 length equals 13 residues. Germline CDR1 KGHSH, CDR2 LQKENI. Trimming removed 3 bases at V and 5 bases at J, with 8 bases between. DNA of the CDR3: TGTGCCAGCTCACCCGGGCCCGATCAGCCCCAGCATTTT. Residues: CASSPGPDQPQHF.

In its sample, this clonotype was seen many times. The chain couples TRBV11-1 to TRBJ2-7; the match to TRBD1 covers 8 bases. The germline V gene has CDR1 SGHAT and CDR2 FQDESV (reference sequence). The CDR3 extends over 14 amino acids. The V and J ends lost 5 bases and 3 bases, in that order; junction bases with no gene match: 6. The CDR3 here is CASSVTDRVYEQYF. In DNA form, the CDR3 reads TGTGCCAGCAGCGTCACGGACAGGGTCTACGAGCAGTACTTC.

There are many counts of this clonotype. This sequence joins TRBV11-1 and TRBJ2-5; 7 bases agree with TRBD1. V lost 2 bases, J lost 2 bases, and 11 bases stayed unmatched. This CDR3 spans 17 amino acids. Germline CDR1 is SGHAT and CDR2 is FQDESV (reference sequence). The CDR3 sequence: CASSLSIIRDRQETQYF. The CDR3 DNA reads TGTGCCAGCAGCTTAAGTATTATCCGGGACAGACAAGAGACCCAGTACTTC.

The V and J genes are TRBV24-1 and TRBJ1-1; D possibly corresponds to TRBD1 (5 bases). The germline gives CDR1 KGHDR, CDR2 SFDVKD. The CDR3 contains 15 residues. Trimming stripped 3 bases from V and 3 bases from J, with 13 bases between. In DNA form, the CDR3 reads TGTGCCACCAGTGATGCCAGTATGGGGGACACTGAAGCTTTCTTT. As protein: CATSDASMGDTEAFF.

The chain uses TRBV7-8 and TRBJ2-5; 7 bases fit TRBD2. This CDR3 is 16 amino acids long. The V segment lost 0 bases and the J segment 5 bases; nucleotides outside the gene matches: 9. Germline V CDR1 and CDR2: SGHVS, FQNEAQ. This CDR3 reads CASSLAGGTQGETQYF. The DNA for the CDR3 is TGTGCCAGCAGCTTAGCGGGAGGGACCCAGGGCGAGACCCAGTACTTC.

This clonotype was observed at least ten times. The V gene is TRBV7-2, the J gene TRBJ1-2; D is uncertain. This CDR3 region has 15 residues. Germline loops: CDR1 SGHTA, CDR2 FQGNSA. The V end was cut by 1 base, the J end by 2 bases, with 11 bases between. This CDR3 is CASSLGPAENYGYTF. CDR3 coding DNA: TGTGCCAGCAGCTTAGGCCCCGCGGAGAACTATGGCTACACCTTC. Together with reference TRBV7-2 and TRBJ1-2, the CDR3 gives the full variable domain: GAGVSQSPSNKVTEKGKDVELRCDPISGHTALYWYRQSLGQGLEFLIYFQGNSAPDKSGLPSDRFSAERTGGSVSTLTIQRTQQEDSAVYLCASSLGPAENYGYTFGSGTRLTVV.

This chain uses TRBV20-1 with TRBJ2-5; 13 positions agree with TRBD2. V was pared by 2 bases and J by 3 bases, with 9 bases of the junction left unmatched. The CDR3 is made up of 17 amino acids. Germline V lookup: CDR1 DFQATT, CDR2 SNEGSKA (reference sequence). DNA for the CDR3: TGCAGTGCTAGAAAGCCGGGACTAGCGGGGACAAAAGAGACCCAGTACTTC. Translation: CSARKPGLAGTKETQYF.

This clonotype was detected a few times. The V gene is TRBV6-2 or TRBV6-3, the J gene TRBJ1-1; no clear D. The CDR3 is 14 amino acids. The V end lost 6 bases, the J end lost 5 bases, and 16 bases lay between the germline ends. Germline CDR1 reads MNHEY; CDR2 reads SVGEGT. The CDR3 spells CASRRRQASTEAFF. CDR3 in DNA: TGTGCCAGCAGACGAAGGCAGGCCTCAACTGAAGCTTTCTTT.

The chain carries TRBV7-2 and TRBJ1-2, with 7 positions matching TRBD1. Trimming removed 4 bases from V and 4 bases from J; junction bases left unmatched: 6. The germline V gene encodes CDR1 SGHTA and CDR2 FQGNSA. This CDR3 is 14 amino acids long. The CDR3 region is CASSSWTGPYGYTF. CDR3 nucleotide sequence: TGTGCCAGCAGCTCCTGGACAGGTCCCTATGGCTACACCTTC.

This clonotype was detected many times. CDR3 in DNA: TGTGCCATCGAGCCCGCCAACTCCTACGAGCAGTACTTC. Protein sequence: CAIEPANSYEQYF. The chain recombines TRBV2 with TRBJ2-7; no firm D call. This CDR3 comprises 13 residues. Germline lookup yields CDR1 SNHLY and CDR2 FYNNEI. Trimming took 10 bases from V and 0 from J, leaving 13 bases between them.

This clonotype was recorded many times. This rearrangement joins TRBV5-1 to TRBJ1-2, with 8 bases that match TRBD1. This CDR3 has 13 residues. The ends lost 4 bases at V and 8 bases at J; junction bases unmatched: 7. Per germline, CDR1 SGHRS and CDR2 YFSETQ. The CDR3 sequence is CASSMDRDRGYTF. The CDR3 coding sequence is TGCGCCAGCAGCATGGACAGGGATCGAGGCTACACCTTC. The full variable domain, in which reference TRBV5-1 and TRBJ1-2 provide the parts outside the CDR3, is KAGVTQTPRYLIKTRGQQVTLSCSPISGHRSVSWYQQTPGQGLQFLFEYFSETQRNKGNFPGRFSGRQFSNSRSEMNVSTLELGDSALYLCASSMDRDRGYTFGSGTRLTVV.

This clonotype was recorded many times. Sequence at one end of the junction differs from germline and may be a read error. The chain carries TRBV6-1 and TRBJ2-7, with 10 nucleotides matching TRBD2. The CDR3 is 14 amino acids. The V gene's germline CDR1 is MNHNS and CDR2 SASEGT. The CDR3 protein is CTSGLAGELYEQYF. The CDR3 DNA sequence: TGTACCAGCGGCCTAGCGGGAGAATTGTACGAGCAGTACTTC.

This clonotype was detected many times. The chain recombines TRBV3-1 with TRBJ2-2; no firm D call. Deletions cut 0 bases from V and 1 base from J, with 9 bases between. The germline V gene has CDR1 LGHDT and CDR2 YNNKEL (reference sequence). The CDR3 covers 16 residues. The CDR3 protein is CASSQDETLNTGELFF. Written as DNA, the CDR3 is TGTGCCAGCAGCCAAGATGAGACACTGAACACCGGGGAGCTGTTTTTT.

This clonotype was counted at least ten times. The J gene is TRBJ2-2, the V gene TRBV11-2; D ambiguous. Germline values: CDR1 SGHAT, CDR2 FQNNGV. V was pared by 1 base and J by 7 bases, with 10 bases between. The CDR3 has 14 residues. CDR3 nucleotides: TGTGCCAGCAGCTTAGGAGGCCTGCACGGGGAGCTGTTTTTT. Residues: CASSLGGLHGELFF.

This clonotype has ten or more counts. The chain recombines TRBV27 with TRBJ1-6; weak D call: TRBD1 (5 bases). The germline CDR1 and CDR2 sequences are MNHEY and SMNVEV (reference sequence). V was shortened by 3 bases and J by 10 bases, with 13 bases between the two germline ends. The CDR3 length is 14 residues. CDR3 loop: CASSFRGSRSPLHF. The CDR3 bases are TGTGCCAGCAGTTTTCGGGGGAGCCGGTCACCCCTCCACTTT.

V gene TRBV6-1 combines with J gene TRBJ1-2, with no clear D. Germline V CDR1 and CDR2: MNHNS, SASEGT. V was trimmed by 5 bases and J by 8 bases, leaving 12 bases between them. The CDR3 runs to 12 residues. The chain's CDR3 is CASSLRTHGYTF. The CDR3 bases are TGTGCCAGCAGTCTCCGGACCCACGGCTACACCTTC.